This is a list of T cell receptor beta chains from one sample in a study of beta chain features in type 1 diabetes. Generated by immunoSEQ multiplex PCR, the TCRdb table keeps only in-frame clones and is missing some. The table has 120,000 to 150,000 clones, roughly 53% seen once; the top ten hold roughly 0.43%. Sequencing used Tregs from blood. Every receptor here comes from a man in his late teens or twenties in good health. Each CDR3 is given with its conserved first and last residue.

TRBV19	TRBJ1-1	CASSPWTGGNTEAFF
TRBV4-2	TRBJ2-7	CASSQDSPRSYEQYF
TRBV4-3	.	CASSQEWGTFSYEQYF
TRBV14	TRBJ1-6	CASSSGPGGTLHF
TRBV5-4	TRBJ1-4	CASSPDRATGNEKLFF
TRBV7-2	TRBJ2-3	CASSTPGKDTQYF
TRBV10-3	TRBJ1-2	CATLPGTTSYGYTF
TRBV18	TRBJ2-7	CASSGQGYYEQYF
TRBV7-3	TRBJ2-3	CASSSRGNTDTQYF
TRBV6-5	TRBJ1-1	CASKRAPNTEAFF
TRBV4-2	TRBJ2-5	CASSSGTSGAETQYF
TRBV7-2	TRBJ2-7	CASSLGGYSYEQYF
TRBV27	TRBJ2-3	CASSWGGQGGYTQYF
TRBV4-3	TRBJ1-2	CASSQDRGTGYTF